The 14 T cell receptor beta chains below all came from one sample that was sequenced in a study of cytomegalovirus exposure and HLA in healthy donors. The study ran its PCR with 60 Vbeta and 13 Jbeta primers. Produced via immunoSEQ multiplex PCR; TCRdb's table is partial and in-frame only. The table records tens of thousands of clones, about 80% of them present only once. Sample: PBMCs. These receptors were taken from a man in his forties or fifties in good health and CMV-seronegative.

The chain joins TRBV29-1 to TRBJ1-2; 9 bases are shared with TRBD1. The length of the CDR3 is 13 residues. V shed 2 bases and J 3 bases; nucleotides not matched to a gene: 1. In germline, CDR1 is SQVTM, CDR2 ANQGSEA. The CDR3 DNA reads TGCAGCGTTGAAACAGGGGGCTACTATGGCTACACCTTC. This sequence encodes CSVETGGYYGYTF.

This sequence joins TRBV5-1 and TRBJ1-2; no clear D. The CDR3 is made up of 13 amino acids. With 0 bases removed from V and 6 bases from J, the gap between germline ends came to 9 bases. Germline CDR1 reads SGHRS; CDR2 reads YFSETQ. The CDR3 coding sequence is TGCGCCAGCAGCTTGGAATCGAGAGATGGCTACACCTTC. Its translation: CASSLESRDGYTF.

The chain uses TRBV7-2 and TRBJ1-1; TRBD1 matches 9 bases. The CDR3 length is 17 residues. V was pared by 1 base and J by 0 bases, with 6 bases of the junction left unmatched. Germline V gives CDR1 SGHTA, CDR2 FQGNSA. Here the CDR3 DNA reads TGTGCCAGCAGCTTAGAGGGGACAGGGCTTATGAACACTGAAGCTTTCTTT. It yields the protein CASSLEGTGLMNTEAFF.

The genes are TRBV7-9 and TRBJ2-1; 7 bases line up with TRBD2. The CDR3 covers 16 residues. Germline CDR1 SEHNR, CDR2 FQNEAQ (reference sequence). V lost 7 bases to trimming and J lost 3 bases; unmatched junction nucleotides: 12. The CDR3 reads CASIQYETSIYNEQFF. The CDR3 DNA reads TGTGCCAGCATCCAGTACGAGACTAGCATCTACAATGAGCAGTTCTTC.

V and J are TRBV28 and TRBJ2-6; TRBD2 agrees at 13 bases. The CDR3 is 19 amino acids. Germline values: CDR1 MDHEN, CDR2 SYDVKM. Unmatched junction bases numbered 4, after V lost 2 bases and J lost 0 bases. The CDR3, as DNA: TGTGCCAGCAGTTTAACTGGGACTAGCGGGGCCTCTGGGGCCAACGTCCTGACTTTC. This gives the protein CASSLTGTSGASGANVLTF.

The rearrangement uses TRBV5-4 and TRBJ1-2; 7 bases map to TRBD1. Losses at the gene ends were 3 bases for V and 2 bases for J; bases not matched to a gene: 4. In germline, CDR1 is SGHNT, CDR2 YYREEE (reference sequence). There are 14 residues in the CDR3. CDR3 nucleotide sequence: TGTGCCAGCAGCTCTCCGGGACAGAACTATGGCTACACCTTC. Translating gives CASSSPGQNYGYTF. Using reference TRBV5-4 and TRBJ1-2 for the parts outside the CDR3, the full variable domain is ETGVTQSPTHLIKTRGQQVTLRCSSQSGHNTVSWYQQALGQGPQFIFQYYREEENGRGNFPPRFSGLQFPNYSSELNVNALELDDSALYLCASSSPGQNYGYTFGSGTRLTVV.

The chain has TRBV9 and TRBJ1-5, with 8 bases that match TRBD1. Germline CDR1 is SGDLS and CDR2 is YYNGEE. This CDR3 has 17 residues. Trimming removed 4 bases from V and 0 bases from J; junction bases left unmatched: 9. CDR3 sequence reads: CASSLRDRPNSNQPQHF. As DNA, the CDR3 is TGTGCCAGCAGCCTCCGGGACAGGCCCAATAGCAATCAGCCCCAGCATTTT.

The chain is built from TRBV28 and TRBJ1-3, with D perhaps matching TRBD1 (6 bases). Trimming took off 8 bases at V and 2 bases at J, with 16 bases between the two ends. The germline V gene encodes CDR1 MDHEN and CDR2 SYDVKM. The CDR3 contains 15 residues. The CDR3 sequence is CASSVGGATGNTIYF. The CDR3 region has the DNA TGTGCCAGCTCTGTGGGGGGGGCTACTGGAAACACCATATATTTT.

V is TRBV28 and J is TRBJ2-7; 7 bases map to TRBD1. This CDR3 is 14 amino acids long. Germline V lookup: CDR1 MDHEN, CDR2 SYDVKM. V gave up 6 bases and J gave up 2 bases; unmatched junction bases: 7. Here the CDR3 reads CASRPTGSTYEQYF. The CDR3 DNA follows: TGTGCCAGCAGACCGACAGGGTCTACCTACGAGCAGTACTTC.

This chain links TRBV5-1 with TRBJ2-7; D possibly corresponds to TRBD1 (6 bases). The V gene lost 0 bases and the J gene lost 4 bases, with 14 bases spanning the gap. Germline lookup yields CDR1 SGHRS and CDR2 YFSETQ. The CDR3 runs to 15 residues. CDR3 protein: CASSLARGTYYEQYF. The CDR3 DNA sequence: TGCGCCAGCAGCTTGGCCAGGGGAACCTATTACGAGCAGTACTTC. The complete variable domain, with remaining parts taken from reference TRBV5-1 and TRBJ2-7, reads KAGVTQTPRYLIKTRGQQVTLSCSPISGHRSVSWYQQTPGQGLQFLFEYFSETQRNKGNFPGRFSGRQFSNSRSEMNVSTLELGDSALYLCASSLARGTYYEQYFGPGTRLTVT.

The chain recombines TRBV7-8 with TRBJ2-3; no clear D gene. Germline loops: CDR1 SGHVS, CDR2 FQNEAQ. The CDR3 length is 13 residues. V was shortened by 8 bases and J by 3 bases, with 12 bases between the two germline ends. CDR3 loop: CASGAIKTDTQYF. In DNA, the CDR3 is TGTGCCAGCGGAGCTATAAAGACAGATACGCAGTATTTT.

J is TRBJ2-7 and V is TRBV2; tentatively, D is TRBD2 (5 bases). CDR1 is SNHLY and CDR2 is FYNNEI in the germline V gene. Trimming removed 6 bases at V and 0 bases at J, with 12 bases between. CDR3 length: 14 residues. CDR3 sequence: CASSGDLGSYEQYF. CDR3 DNA: TGTGCCAGCAGCGGGGATCTGGGCTCCTACGAGCAGTACTTC.

The J gene is TRBJ2-2, the V gene TRBV30, with TRBD2 matching 8 bases. Per germline, CDR1 GTSNPN and CDR2 SVGIG (reference sequence). With V trimmed by 5 bases and J by 1 base, 9 bases remained unmatched. This CDR3 is 16 amino acids long. CDR3 sequence: CAWSRGGVLNTGELFF. CDR3 nucleotide sequence: TGTGCCTGGTCCCGGGGGGGCGTGTTGAACACCGGGGAGCTGTTTTTT.

The CDR3 loop reads CASSLLRGIYEQYF. CDR3 sequence (DNA): TGTGCCAGCAGTTTATTGCGGGGGATCTACGAGCAGTACTTC. This chain joins TRBV28 and TRBJ2-7; 7 nucleotides align to TRBD2. CDR1 is MDHEN and CDR2 is SYDVKM in the germline V gene. The CDR3 has 14 residues. J gave up 3 bases and V 1 base, and 3 bases lay outside the gene matches.